A single sample is the source of the 13 T cell receptor beta chains below, sequenced in a study of T-cell reconstitution after alpha-beta-depleted transplantation in children. As it was prepared, the TCRbeta library received unique molecular identifiers. TCRdb reanalysed the PCR reads using MiXCR and keeps one entry per CDR3 protein. The sample records hundreds of thousands of distinct CDR3 sequences, over 10% being singletons. This specimen consisted of PBMCs, obtained before TCRalphabeta/CD19-depleted stem cell transplant. These receptors all come from a girl aged 2-10 years with congenital amegakaryocytic thrombocytopenia, due to receive a stem cell transplant.

J is TRBJ1-2 and V is TRBV12-3 or TRBV12-4; a possible D gene is TRBD1 (6 bases). Trimming removed 6 bases at V and 5 bases at J, with 16 bases between. This CDR3 is 14 amino acids long. The CDR3 bases are TGTGCCAGCAGAGCACAGGGAGAGGGATATGGCTACACCTTC. Residues: CASRAQGEGYGYTF.

This rearrangement joins TRBV3-1 to TRBJ2-1; 11 bases match TRBD2. Germline V gene lookup returns CDR1 LGHDT and CDR2 YNNKEL (reference sequence). There are 21 residues in the CDR3. V dropped 3 bases and J dropped 2; count of bases not matched to a gene: 18. The CDR3 protein is CASSQQPKSLAGGTTYNEQFF. As DNA, the CDR3 is TGTGCCAGCAGCCAGCAACCAAAGAGCCTAGCGGGAGGCACAACCTACAATGAGCAGTTCTTC.

The CDR3 sequence is CSARGTGGTGELFF. CDR3 coding DNA: TGCAGTGCTAGAGGGACAGGGGGCACCGGGGAGCTGTTTTTT. The genes are TRBV20-1 and TRBJ2-2, with TRBD1 matching over 10 bases. The germline gives CDR1 DFQATT, CDR2 SNEGSKA (reference sequence). V was pared by 1 base and J by 4 bases, with 0 bases of the junction left unmatched. The CDR3 is made up of 14 amino acids.

The V gene is TRBV15, the J gene TRBJ2-1, with no clear D. Per the germline V gene, CDR1 is LNHNV and CDR2 is YYDKDF (reference sequence). The CDR3 has 13 residues. Trimming stripped 0 bases from V and 4 bases from J, with 4 bases between. For the CDR3, the DNA is TGTGCCACCAGCAGAGAACAGTACAATGAGCAGTTCTTC. Amino acids: CATSREQYNEQFF.

This clonotype has a count of ten or more. The rearrangement joins TRBV5-6 to TRBJ2-7; D not resolved. The CDR3 consists of 13 residues. Germline CDR1 SGHDT, CDR2 YYEEEE. The V and J ends lost 1 base and 3 bases respectively, with 8 bases between them. CDR3 sequence: CASSLYPHYEQYF. The CDR3 DNA is TGTGCCAGCAGCTTGTACCCGCACTACGAGCAGTACTTC. Supplemented by reference TRBV5-6 and TRBJ2-7, the full variable domain reads DAGVTQSPTHLIKTRGQQVTLRCSPKSGHDTVSWYQQALGQGPQFIFQYYEEEERQRGNFPDRFSGHQFPNYSSELNVNALLLGDSALYLCASSLYPHYEQYFGPGTRLTVT.

This clonotype was counted ten times or more. CDR3 sequence: CATSNTSVKQYNEQFF. The DNA for the CDR3 is TGTGCCACCAGCAATACTAGCGTAAAACAGTACAATGAGCAGTTCTTC. The rearrangement joins TRBV15 to TRBJ2-1; TRBD2 aligns across 7 bases. Germline V lookup: CDR1 LNHNV, CDR2 YYDKDF (reference sequence). The CDR3 is 16 amino acids. With 4 bases clipped from V and 4 bases from J, the junction kept 10 bases outside the gene matches. Full variable domain (missing parts from reference TRBV15 and TRBJ2-1): DAMVIQNPRYQVTQFGKPVTLSCSQTLNHNVMYWYQQKSSQAPKLLFHYYDKDFNNEADTPDNFQSRRPNTSFCFLDIRSPGLGDTAMYLCATSNTSVKQYNEQFFGPGTRLTVL.

The J gene is TRBJ2-2, the V gene TRBV6-4, with 10 positions matching TRBD2. Germline V gene lookup returns CDR1 MRHNA and CDR2 SNTAGT. With V trimmed by 2 bases and J by 5 bases, 14 bases remained unmatched. This CDR3 spans 19 amino acids. This chain's CDR3 is CASSDTLLGLADQTGELFF. CDR3 DNA: TGTGCCAGCAGTGACACCCTACTAGGACTAGCGGATCAAACCGGGGAGCTGTTTTTT.

In this sample, this clonotype turned up many times. This chain uses TRBV7-9 with TRBJ2-7; 10 nucleotides match TRBD2. V gave up 4 bases and J gave up 2 bases; unmatched junction bases: 5. Germline V CDR1 and CDR2: SEHNR, FQNEAQ (reference sequence). CDR3 length: 15 residues. CDR3 bases: TGTGCCAGCAGCTACAGGACTAGCGGCCCCTACGAGCAGTACTTC. Translation gives CASSYRTSGPYEQYF.

J is TRBJ2-7 and V is TRBV6-1; no firm D call. The V end lost 3 bases, the J end lost 4 bases, and 7 bases lay between the germline ends. Germline V gene sequence: CDR1 MNHNS, CDR2 SASEGT. The CDR3 is 12 amino acids. The CDR3 bases are TGTGCCAGCAGTGATATGGGGTACGAGCAGTACTTC. This translates into CASSDMGYEQYF.

The sample holds a few counts of this clonotype. The chain carries TRBV2 and TRBJ2-7; unclear D gene. Looked up from germline, CDR1 is SNHLY and CDR2 is FYNNEI. This CDR3 comprises 16 residues. V shed 2 bases and J shed 1 base, with 15 bases lying between them. The CDR3 nucleotides read TGTGCCAGCAGTGAATTGGGGTACATTCGATCCTACGAGCAGTACTTC. Protein sequence: CASSELGYIRSYEQYF.

This clonotype was seen at least ten times. The chain uses TRBV5-1 and TRBJ2-7; 7 bases align to TRBD1. The CDR3 contains 14 residues. Unmatched junction bases numbered 4, after V lost 2 bases and J lost 2 bases. Germline CDR1 is SGHRS and CDR2 is YFSETQ. CDR3 bases: TGCGCCAGCAGCTTCGACAGGGCCGCCTACGAGCAGTACTTC. Amino acid sequence: CASSFDRAAYEQYF.

This chain uses TRBV29-1 with TRBJ1-1, with 8 bases fitting TRBD1. CDR3 size: 12 residues. J lost 11 bases, V lost 4 bases, and 9 bases had no gene match. CDR1 and CDR2 (germline): SQVTM, ANQGSEA. The CDR3 DNA is TGCAGCGTTGTCCCGGGACAGGATGTGGCTTTCTTT. The encoded protein is CSVVPGQDVAFF.

This clonotype was counted at least ten times. CDR3 sequence: CASSQVGGTDTQYF. The CDR3 coding sequence is TGCGCCAGCAGCCAAGTGGGTGGGACAGATACGCAGTATTTT. The rearrangement links TRBV4-1 to TRBJ2-3, with D hard to call. Per the germline V gene, CDR1 is MGHRA and CDR2 is YSYEKL. The CDR3 spans 14 residues. The V end was cut by 1 base, the J end by 3 bases, with 8 bases between.